This is a list of T cell receptor beta chains from one sample in a study of T cell repertoires in cytomegalovirus infection. Each CDR3 protein is one row after TCRdb ran MiXCR on the reads. Of about 450,000 distinct CDR3 sequences listed, 31% were seen once; the top ten hold about an eighth. The sample consisted of PBMCs. These receptors originate from a human donor in good health (CMV status not recorded). Some clones in this sample may be carry-over from other donors' samples. The CDR3 runs from the conserved cysteine through the conserved F or W. D genes are given only for firm matches. Size tells how often a clone was seen (once, few, many) or the class of an expanded clone, and some rows leave it out.

D gene: NA
J gene: TRBJ1-6
V gene: TRBV11-2
clone size: many
CDR3 protein: CASSGTLSSYNSPLHF
CDR3 DNA: TGTGCCAGCAGCGGGACGTTGAGCTCCTATAATTCACCCCTCCACTTT

D gene: NA
J gene: TRBJ1-6
V gene: TRBV30
clone size: NA
CDR3 protein: CAWSNLSPLHF
CDR3 DNA: TGTGCCTGGAGCAACCTATCACCCCTCCACTTT

D gene: NA
J gene: TRBJ1-3
V gene: TRBV4-3
clone size: few
CDR3 protein: CASSQGFGSTTGNTIYF
CDR3 DNA: TGCGCCAGCAGCCAAGGGTTCGGCAGTACTACTGGAAACACCATATATTTT

D gene: NA
J gene: TRBJ1-6
V gene: TRBV28
clone size: NA
CDR3 protein: CASSDSYNSPLHF
CDR3 DNA: TGTGCCAGCAGTGACAGTTATAATTCACCCCTCCACTTT

D gene: NA
J gene: TRBJ2-3
V gene: TRBV7-2
clone size: NA
CDR3 protein: CASSAAGLFTQYF
CDR3 DNA: TGTGCCAGCAGCGCCGCGGGGCTATTTACGCAGTATTTT

D gene: TRBD2
J gene: TRBJ2-4
V gene: TRBV7-3
clone size: few
CDR3 protein: CASSQDRRGKEGNIQYF
CDR3 DNA: TGTGCCAGCAGCCAGGATCGGCGGGGGAAGGAGGGAAACATTCAGTACTTC

D gene: NA
J gene: TRBJ2-7
V gene: TRBV5-6
clone size: once
CDR3 protein: CASSMTFGQTYEQYF
CDR3 DNA: TGTGCCAGCAGTATGACGTTCGGACAGACCTACGAGCAGTACTTC

D gene: TRBD1
J gene: TRBJ1-1
V gene: TRBV7-9
clone size: NA
CDR3 protein: CASSTHRGQSTEAFF
CDR3 DNA: TGTGCCAGCAGCACCCACAGGGGGCAGAGCACTGAAGCTTTCTTT

D gene: TRBD1
J gene: TRBJ1-1
V gene: TRBV10-3
clone size: few
CDR3 protein: CAISEYTGGSTEAFF
CDR3 DNA: TGTGCCATCAGTGAGTATACAGGGGGTAGCACTGAAGCTTTCTTT

D gene: NA
J gene: TRBJ1-4
V gene: TRBV27
clone size: NA
CDR3 protein: CASSFVRNEKLFF
CDR3 DNA: TGTGCCAGCAGTTTCGTCCGAAATGAAAAACTGTTTTTT

D gene: TRBD1
J gene: TRBJ2-5
V gene: TRBV7-3
clone size: few
CDR3 protein: CASSLGTGIEETQYF
CDR3 DNA: TGTGCCAGCAGCTTAGGGACAGGGATTGAAGAGACCCAGTACTTC

D gene: NA
J gene: TRBJ1-2
V gene: TRBV5-1
clone size: few
CDR3 protein: CASSLTVDAGYGYTF
CDR3 DNA: TGCGCCAGCAGCTTGACAGTGGACGCTGGATATGGCTACACCTTC

D gene: NA
J gene: TRBJ2-4
V gene: TRBV7-2
clone size: NA
CDR3 protein: CASSLGGDVTYF
CDR3 DNA: TGTGCCAGCAGCTTAGGAGGGGACGTCACGTACTTC

D gene: NA
J gene: TRBJ2-7
V gene: TRBV15
clone size: NA
CDR3 protein: CATSRPGESGGAYEQYF
CDR3 DNA: TGTGCCACCAGCAGACCCGGGGAGTCAGGGGGGGCCTACGAGCAGTACTTC

D gene: TRBD2
J gene: TRBJ2-1
V gene: TRBV15
clone size: NA
CDR3 protein: CATSDGGAHEQFF
CDR3 DNA: TGTGCCACCAGCGACGGGGGGGCACATGAGCAGTTCTTC

D gene: NA
J gene: TRBJ1-2
V gene: TRBV28
clone size: few
CDR3 protein: CAGGGRRGYTF
CDR3 DNA: TGTGCCGGGGGGGGAAGGCGCGGCTACACCTTC